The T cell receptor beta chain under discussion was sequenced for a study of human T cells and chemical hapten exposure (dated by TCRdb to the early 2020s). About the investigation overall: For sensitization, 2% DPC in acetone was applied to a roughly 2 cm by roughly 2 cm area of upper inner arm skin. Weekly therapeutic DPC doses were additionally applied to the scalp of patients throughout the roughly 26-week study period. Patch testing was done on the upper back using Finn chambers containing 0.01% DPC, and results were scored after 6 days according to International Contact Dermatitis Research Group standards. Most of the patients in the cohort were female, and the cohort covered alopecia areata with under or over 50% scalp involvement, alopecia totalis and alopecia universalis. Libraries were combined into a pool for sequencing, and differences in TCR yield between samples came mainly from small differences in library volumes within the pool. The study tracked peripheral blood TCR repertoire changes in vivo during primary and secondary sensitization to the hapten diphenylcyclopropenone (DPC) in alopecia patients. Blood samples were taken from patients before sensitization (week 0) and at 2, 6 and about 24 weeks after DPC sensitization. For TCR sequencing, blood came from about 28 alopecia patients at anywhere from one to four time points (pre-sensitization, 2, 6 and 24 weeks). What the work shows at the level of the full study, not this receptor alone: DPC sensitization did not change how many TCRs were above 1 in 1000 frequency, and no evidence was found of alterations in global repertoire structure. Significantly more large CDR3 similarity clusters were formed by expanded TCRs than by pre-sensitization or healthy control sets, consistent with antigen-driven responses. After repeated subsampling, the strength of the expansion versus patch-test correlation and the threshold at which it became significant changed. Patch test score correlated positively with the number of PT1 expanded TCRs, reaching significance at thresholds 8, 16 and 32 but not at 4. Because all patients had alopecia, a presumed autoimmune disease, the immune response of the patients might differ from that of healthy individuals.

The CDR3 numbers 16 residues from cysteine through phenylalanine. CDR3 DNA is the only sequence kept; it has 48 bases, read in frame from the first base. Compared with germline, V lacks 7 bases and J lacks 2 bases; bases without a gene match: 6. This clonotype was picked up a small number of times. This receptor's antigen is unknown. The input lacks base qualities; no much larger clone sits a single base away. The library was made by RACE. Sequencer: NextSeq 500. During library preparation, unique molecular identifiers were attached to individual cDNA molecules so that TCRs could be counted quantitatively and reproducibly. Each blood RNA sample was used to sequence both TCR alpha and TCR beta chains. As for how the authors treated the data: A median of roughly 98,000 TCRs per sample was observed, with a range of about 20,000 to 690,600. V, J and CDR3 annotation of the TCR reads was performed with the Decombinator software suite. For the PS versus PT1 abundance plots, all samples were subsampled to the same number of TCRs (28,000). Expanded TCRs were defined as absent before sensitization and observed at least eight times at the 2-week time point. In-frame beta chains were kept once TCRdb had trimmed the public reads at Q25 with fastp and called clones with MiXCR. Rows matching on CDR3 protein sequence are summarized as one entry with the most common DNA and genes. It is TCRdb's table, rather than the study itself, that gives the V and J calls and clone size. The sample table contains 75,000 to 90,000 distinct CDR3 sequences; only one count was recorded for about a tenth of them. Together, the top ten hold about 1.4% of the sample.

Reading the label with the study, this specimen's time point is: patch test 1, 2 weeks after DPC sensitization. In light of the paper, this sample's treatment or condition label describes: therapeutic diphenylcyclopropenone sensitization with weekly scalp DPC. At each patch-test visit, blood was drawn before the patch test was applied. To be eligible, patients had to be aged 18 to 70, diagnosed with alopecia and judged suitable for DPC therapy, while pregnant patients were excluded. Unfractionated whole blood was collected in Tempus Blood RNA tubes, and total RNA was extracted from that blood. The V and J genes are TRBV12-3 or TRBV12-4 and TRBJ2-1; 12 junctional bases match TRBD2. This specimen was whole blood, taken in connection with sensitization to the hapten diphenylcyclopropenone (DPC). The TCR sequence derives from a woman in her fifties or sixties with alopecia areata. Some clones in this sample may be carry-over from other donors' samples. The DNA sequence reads TGTGCCAGCACCAGGACTAGCGGGACGACCTACAATGAGCAGTTCTTC. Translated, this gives CASTRTSGTTYNEQFF.